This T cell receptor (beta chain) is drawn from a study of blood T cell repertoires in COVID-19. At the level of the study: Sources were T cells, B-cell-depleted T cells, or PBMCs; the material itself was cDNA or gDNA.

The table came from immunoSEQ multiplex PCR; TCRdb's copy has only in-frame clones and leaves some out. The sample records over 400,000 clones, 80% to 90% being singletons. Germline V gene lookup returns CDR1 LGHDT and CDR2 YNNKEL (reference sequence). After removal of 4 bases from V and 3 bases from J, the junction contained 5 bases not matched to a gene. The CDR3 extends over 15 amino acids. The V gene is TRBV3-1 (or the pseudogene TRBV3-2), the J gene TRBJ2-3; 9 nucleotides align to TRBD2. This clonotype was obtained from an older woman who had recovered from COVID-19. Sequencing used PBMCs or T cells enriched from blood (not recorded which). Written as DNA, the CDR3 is TGTGCCAGCAGCCGCGGGGGGGGCTTGACAGATACGCAGTATTTT. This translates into CASSRGGGLTDTQYF.